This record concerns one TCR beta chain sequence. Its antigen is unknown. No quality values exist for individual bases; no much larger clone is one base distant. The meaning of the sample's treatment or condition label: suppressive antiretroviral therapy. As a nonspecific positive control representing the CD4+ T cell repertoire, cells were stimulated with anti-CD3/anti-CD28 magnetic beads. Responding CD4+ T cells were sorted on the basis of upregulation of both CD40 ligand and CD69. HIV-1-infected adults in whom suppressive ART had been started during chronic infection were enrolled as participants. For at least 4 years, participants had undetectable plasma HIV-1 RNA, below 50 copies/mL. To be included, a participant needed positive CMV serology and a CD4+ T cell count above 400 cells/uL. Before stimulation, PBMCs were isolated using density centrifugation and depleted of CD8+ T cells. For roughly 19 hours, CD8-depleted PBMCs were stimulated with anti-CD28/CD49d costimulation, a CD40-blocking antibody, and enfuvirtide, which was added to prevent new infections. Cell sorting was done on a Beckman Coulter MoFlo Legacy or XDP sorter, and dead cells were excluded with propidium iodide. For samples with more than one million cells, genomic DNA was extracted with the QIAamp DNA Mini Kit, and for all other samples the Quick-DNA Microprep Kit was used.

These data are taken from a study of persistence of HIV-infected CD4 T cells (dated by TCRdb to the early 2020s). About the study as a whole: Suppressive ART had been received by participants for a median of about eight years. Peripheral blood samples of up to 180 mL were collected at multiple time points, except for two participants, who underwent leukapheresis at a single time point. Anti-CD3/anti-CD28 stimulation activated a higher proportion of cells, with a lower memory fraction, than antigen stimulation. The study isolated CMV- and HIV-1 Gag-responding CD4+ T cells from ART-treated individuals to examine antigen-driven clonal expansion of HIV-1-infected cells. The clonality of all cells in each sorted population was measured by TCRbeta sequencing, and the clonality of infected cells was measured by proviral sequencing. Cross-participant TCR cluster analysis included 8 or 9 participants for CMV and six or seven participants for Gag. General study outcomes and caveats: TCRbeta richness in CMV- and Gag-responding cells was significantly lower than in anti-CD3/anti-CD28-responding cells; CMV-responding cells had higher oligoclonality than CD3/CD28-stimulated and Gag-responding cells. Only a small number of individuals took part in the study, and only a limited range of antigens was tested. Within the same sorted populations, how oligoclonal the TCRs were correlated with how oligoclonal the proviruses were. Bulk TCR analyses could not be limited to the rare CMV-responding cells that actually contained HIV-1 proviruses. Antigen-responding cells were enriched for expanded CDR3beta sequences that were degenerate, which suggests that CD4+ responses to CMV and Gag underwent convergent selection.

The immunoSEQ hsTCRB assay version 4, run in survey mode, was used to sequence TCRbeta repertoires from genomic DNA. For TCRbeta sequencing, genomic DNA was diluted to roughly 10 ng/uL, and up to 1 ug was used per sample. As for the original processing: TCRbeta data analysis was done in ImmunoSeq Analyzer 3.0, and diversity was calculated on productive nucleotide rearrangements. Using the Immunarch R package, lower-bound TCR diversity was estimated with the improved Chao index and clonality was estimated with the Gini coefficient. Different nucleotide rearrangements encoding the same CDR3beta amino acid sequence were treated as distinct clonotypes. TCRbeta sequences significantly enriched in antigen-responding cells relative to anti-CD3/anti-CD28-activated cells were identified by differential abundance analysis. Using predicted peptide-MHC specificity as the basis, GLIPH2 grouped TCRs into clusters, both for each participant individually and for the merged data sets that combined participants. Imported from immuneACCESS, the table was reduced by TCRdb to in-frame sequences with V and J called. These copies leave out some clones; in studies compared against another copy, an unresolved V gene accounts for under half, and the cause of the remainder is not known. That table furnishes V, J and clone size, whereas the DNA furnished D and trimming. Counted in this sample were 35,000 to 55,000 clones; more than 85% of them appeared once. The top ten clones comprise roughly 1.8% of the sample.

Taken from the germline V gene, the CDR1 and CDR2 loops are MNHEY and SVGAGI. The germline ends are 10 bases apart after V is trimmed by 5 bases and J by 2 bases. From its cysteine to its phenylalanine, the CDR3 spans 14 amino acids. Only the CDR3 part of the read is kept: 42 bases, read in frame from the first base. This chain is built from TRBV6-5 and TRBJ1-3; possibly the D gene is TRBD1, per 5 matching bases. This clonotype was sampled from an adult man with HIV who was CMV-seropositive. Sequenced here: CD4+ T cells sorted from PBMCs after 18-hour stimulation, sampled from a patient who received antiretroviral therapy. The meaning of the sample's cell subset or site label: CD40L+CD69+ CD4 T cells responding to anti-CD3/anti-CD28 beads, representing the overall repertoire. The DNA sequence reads TGTGCCAGCAGTAGTAGGGGAACTGGAAACACCATATATTTT. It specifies CASSSRGTGNTIYF.